This TCR beta chain was found in a study of blood T cell repertoires in COVID-19. Across the whole study: Some COVID-19 samples were acute and others convalescent; all came from the United States, Italy and Spain. The cDNA or gDNA used as material had been derived from T cells, B-cell-depleted T cells, or PBMCs.

In Seattle, patients joined the study during active infection and were tracked longitudinally. Original processing notes: Reference gene primer amplification gave nucleated cell count estimates. Generated by immunoSEQ multiplex PCR, the TCRdb table keeps only in-frame clones and is missing some. That table is the source of V, J and clone size, and D and trimming were worked out from the DNA. This table holds some 450,000 clones, approximately 88% found once. In germline, CDR1 is LNHDA, CDR2 SQIVND (reference sequence). The V and J ends lost 7 bases and 2 bases respectively, with 16 bases between them. The CDR3 spans 15 residues.

Sequencing was done on a sample of peripheral blood. This sequence was found in a woman aged 50 to 60 with COVID-19, enrolled during active disease. The gene calls are TRBV19 and TRBJ2-3; a possible D gene is TRBD2 (6 bases). The CDR3 loop is CASTEDGGDTDTQYF. Written as DNA, the CDR3 is TGTGCCAGTACTGAGGACGGGGGAGACACAGATACGCAGTATTTT.